This passage covers 11 T cell receptor beta chains from one sample sequenced in a study of Ad26.COV2.S vaccination and SARS-CoV-2 variants. Treatment meaning: approximately 18 received Ad26.COV2.S at low or high dose, single or two shots; roughly 5 received placebo; per-sample allocation not given. The samples were gathered on day 63 after the first injection of vaccine or placebo. Profiled with immunoSEQ multiplex PCR; TCRdb holds only in-frame clones, not every one. This sample carries 300,000 to 400,000 clones, about 88% of them seen once, and the ten largest clones take roughly 3.3%. Sequenced material: peripheral blood, taken in a trial of Ad26.COV2.S vaccine versus placebo. Receptor source: a person between 18 and 60 years old who received the Ad26.COV2.S COVID-19 vaccine or a placebo.

The chain has TRBV30 and TRBJ2-3; 12 bases map to TRBD1. Per germline, CDR1 GTSNPN and CDR2 SVGIG (reference sequence). The CDR3 consists of 16 residues. The trim removed 1 base at V and 3 bases at J, leaving 5 bases unmatched. In DNA form, the CDR3 reads TGTGCCTGGAGTGAGGGGACAGGGGGCGCGACAGATACGCAGTATTTT. It is translated as CAWSEGTGGATDTQYF.

This clone came up once. The V call is TRBV5-6, the J call TRBJ2-5, with D possibly matching TRBD1 (5 bases). Per the germline V gene, CDR1 is SGHDT and CDR2 is YYEEEE. Trimming shortened V by 1 base and J by 2 bases, and 9 bases separated the two germline ends. The CDR3 is 14 residues long. The CDR3 coding sequence is TGTGCCAGCAGCTTGTTATCAGGGCAAGAGACCCAGTACTTC. It translates to CASSLLSGQETQYF.

The chain combines TRBV14 with TRBJ2-6, with TRBD1 identical over 7 bases. The V gene end was trimmed by 0 bases and the J gene end by 0 bases; junction bases not matched to a gene: 2. The CDR3 loop spans 17 amino acids. Germline lookup yields CDR1 SGHDN and CDR2 FVKESK. The CDR3 DNA sequence: TGTGCCAGCAGCCAAGACTACAGGGGCTCTGGGGCCAACGTCCTGACTTTC. Translation gives CASSQDYRGSGANVLTF.

The rearrangement joins TRBV11-3 to TRBJ1-2; perhaps TRBD1 as D (5 bases). The germline V gene has CDR1 SGHNT and CDR2 YENEEA. V lost 0 bases and J lost 6, with 29 bases in between. CDR3 length: 20 amino acids. In nucleotides, the CDR3 is TGTGCCAGCAGCTTAGATCCCGTCCCGGGGCTCAAGCCGGATTATGATGGCTACACCTTC. Its translation is CASSLDPVPGLKPDYDGYTF.

J is TRBJ2-7 and V is TRBV7-9; D gene unclear. There are 13 residues in the CDR3. Germline V gives CDR1 SEHNR, CDR2 FQNEAQ (reference sequence). The V and J ends lost 3 bases and 4 bases respectively, with 10 bases between them. The chain's CDR3 is CASSLIERYEQYF. The CDR3 nucleotides are TGTGCCAGCAGCTTGATAGAAAGGTACGAGCAGTACTTC.

The V call is TRBV6-1, the J call TRBJ2-4; 9 bases fit TRBD2. The V and J ends lost 1 base and 0 bases, in that order; junction bases with no gene match: 7. There are 18 residues in the CDR3. Germline CDR1 MNHNS, CDR2 SASEGT. Here the CDR3 DNA reads TGTGCCAGCAGTGAAGTTCTAGCGGGATTACTAGCCAAAAACATTCAGTACTTC. Protein: CASSEVLAGLLAKNIQYF.

This sequence joins TRBV7-2 and TRBJ2-7; 11 bases line up with TRBD1. From germline, CDR1 is SGHTA and CDR2 FQGNSA. Unmatched junction bases numbered 6, after V lost 2 bases and J lost 3 bases. This CDR3 contains 16 residues. In nucleotides, the CDR3 is TGTGCCAGCAGCTTAAGTAGGACAGGGGGCGTCTACGAGCAGTACTTC. The encoded protein is CASSLSRTGGVYEQYF.

V gene TRBV30 combines with J gene TRBJ1-6; 9 bases align to TRBD1. The germline CDR1 and CDR2 sequences are GTSNPN and SVGIG (reference sequence). This CDR3 is built from 14 residues. J was trimmed by 10 bases and V by 3 bases; bases with no gene match: 7. CDR3 protein: CAWSPGQGESPLHF. CDR3 coding DNA: TGTGCCTGGAGCCCGGGACAGGGAGAATCACCCCTCCACTTT. The complete variable domain, with remaining parts taken from reference TRBV30 and TRBJ1-6, reads SQTIHQWPATLVQPVGSPLSLECTVEGTSNPNLYWYRQAAGRGLQLLFYSVGIGQISSEVPQNLSASRPQDRQFILSSKKLLLSDSGFYLCAWSPGQGESPLHFGNGTRLTVT.

This chain joins TRBV28 and TRBJ2-7; the D gene is possibly TRBD2 (6 bases). V was pared by 8 bases and J by 7 bases, with 9 bases between. Germline values: CDR1 MDHEN, CDR2 SYDVKM. This CDR3 contains 10 residues. CDR3 amino acids: CASGGGEQYF. In DNA, the CDR3 is TGTGCCAGCGGCGGAGGGGAGCAGTACTTC. The complete variable domain, with remaining parts taken from reference TRBV28 and TRBJ2-7, reads DVKVTQSSRYLVKRTGEKVFLECVQDMDHENMFWYRQDPGLGLRLIYFSYDVKMKEKGDIPEGYSVSREKKERFSLILESASTNQTSMYLCASGGGEQYFGPGTRLTVT.

The rearrangement joins TRBV7-2 to TRBJ2-1; no definite D call. The V end lost 5 bases, the J end lost 4 bases, and 12 bases lay between the germline ends. Germline CDR1 and CDR2: SGHTA and FQGNSA. The CDR3 consists of 14 residues. The CDR3, as DNA: TGTGCCAGCAGCCTCGGAGTTCCGTACAATGAGCAGTTCTTC. Translated: CASSLGVPYNEQFF.

The chain carries TRBV7-2 and TRBJ2-1; 7 bases line up with TRBD2. Germline V lookup: CDR1 SGHTA, CDR2 FQGNSA. This CDR3 is built from 17 residues. Trimming took 5 bases from V and 2 from J; bases not matched to a gene: 12. The CDR3 here is CASSLEGSGGPYNEQFF. The CDR3 DNA is TGTGCCAGCAGCCTAGAGGGTTCGGGAGGACCCTACAATGAGCAGTTCTTC.